Listed here are 31 T cell receptor beta chains from one sample, sequenced in a study of blood T cells in healthy people across ages. PCR was performed a second time for roughly 6 to 12 cycles using a sample-barcoded 5' primer and a J-beta primer mix. TCRdb re-derived calls from the 5' RACE reads in MiXCR, one entry per CDR3 protein. Among about 1.8 million distinct CDR3 sequences listed, around half were seen once. Sequenced input: blood. The receptors originated from a woman aged 40-49 years in good health.

This clonotype was seen more than once but under ten times. The chain is built from TRBV7-2 and TRBJ2-7; 7 bases line up with TRBD1. Germline CDR1 SGHTA, CDR2 FQGNSA. Germline trimming cut 8 bases from V and 3 bases from J; bases unmatched to any gene: 7. The CDR3 sequence is 13 residues long. The CDR3: CASGRDRHYEQYF. The DNA for the CDR3 is TGTGCCAGCGGTCGGGACAGACACTACGAGCAGTACTTC.

This clonotype was recorded a few times. The chain combines TRBV28 with TRBJ2-4; 9 nucleotides align to TRBD1. With the DNA end fitting TRBJ2-5 better, the J assignment may be wrong. Looked up from germline, CDR1 is MDHEN and CDR2 is SYDVKM. This CDR3 is built from 15 residues. CDR3 bases: TGTGCCAGCAGATTTTCGGACAGGGGTTGGGAGACCCAGTACTTC. It encodes CASRFSDRGWETQYF.

V is TRBV7-9 and J is TRBJ1-4; the D is unclear. This CDR3 comprises 13 residues. Trimming pared 3 bases from V and 8 bases from J, leaving 10 bases between. Germline lookup yields CDR1 SEHNR and CDR2 FQNEAQ (reference sequence). In nucleotides, the CDR3 is TGTGCCAGCAGCTTTATTCCGACGGAAAAACTGTTTTTT. It yields the protein CASSFIPTEKLFF.

J is TRBJ2-1 and V is TRBV27; 9 bases are a match to TRBD1. Germline CDR1 MNHEY, CDR2 SMNVEV (reference sequence). The CDR3 loop spans 14 amino acids. Trimming removed 8 bases from V and 5 bases from J; junction bases left unmatched: 7. CDR3 amino acids: CASFGTGNHNEQFF. The CDR3 DNA reads as TGTGCCAGCTTTGGGACAGGGAACCACAATGAGCAGTTCTTC.

The chain links TRBV29-1 to TRBJ2-1, with 8 bases that match TRBD2. The length of the CDR3 is 15 residues. Germline CDR1 reads SQVTM; CDR2 reads ANQGSEA. V was clipped by 2 bases and J by 4 bases; unmatched bases: 7. CDR3 amino acids: CSVERGAGGYNEQFF. CDR3 sequence (DNA): TGCAGCGTTGAACGGGGCGCGGGGGGTTACAATGAGCAGTTCTTC.

V is TRBV24-1 and J is TRBJ2-1; tentative D call: TRBD2 (6 bases). Trimming took off 5 bases at V and 3 bases at J, with 16 bases between the two ends. The CDR3 length is 16 residues. CDR1 and CDR2 from the germline V gene are KGHDR and SFDVKD. The CDR3 sequence: CATSGRRGAGYNEQFF. The CDR3 coding sequence is TGTGCCACCAGTGGCCGACGGGGAGCGGGCTACAATGAGCAGTTCTTC.

V usage is TRBV11-2 and J usage is TRBJ2-3; 9 bases align to TRBD2. The germline V gene has CDR1 SGHAT and CDR2 FQNNGV. V gave up 0 bases and J gave up 6 bases; unmatched junction bases: 7. The CDR3 sequence is 16 residues long. The DNA for the CDR3 is TGTGCCAGCAGCTTAGAAGGCGGGGGGGCCACCGATACGCAGTATTTT. It yields the protein CASSLEGGGATDTQYF. Together with reference TRBV11-2 and TRBJ2-3, the CDR3 gives the full variable domain: EAGVAQSPRYKIIEKRQSVAFWCNPISGHATLYWYQQILGQGPKLLIQFQNNGVVDDSQLPKDRFSAERLKGVDSTLKIQPAKLEDSAVYLCASSLEGGGATDTQYFGPGTRLTVL.

The CDR3 region is CSVEGLALCNEQFF. In DNA, the CDR3 is TGCAGCGTTGAAGGTCTAGCGCTCTGCAATGAGCAGTTCTTC. The V and J genes are TRBV29-1 and TRBJ2-1, with D perhaps TRBD2 (6 bases). V was trimmed by 1 base and J by 6 bases, leaving 13 bases between them. Germline V gene lookup returns CDR1 SQVTM and CDR2 ANQGSEA. This CDR3 comprises 14 residues.

The chain combines TRBV7-6 with TRBJ2-4; TRBD2 aligns across 8 bases. The CDR3 has 14 residues. Unmatched junction bases numbered 5, after V lost 5 bases and J lost 5 bases. Germline values: CDR1 SGHVS, CDR2 FNYEAQ. CDR3: CASSVFGGENIQYF. DNA of the CDR3: TGTGCCAGCAGCGTATTCGGGGGGGAAAACATTCAGTACTTC.

The V gene is TRBV27, the J gene TRBJ1-1; possibly TRBD1 for D (6 bases). The V and J ends lost 5 bases and 0 bases respectively, with 16 bases between them. The CDR3 totals 16 residues. Germline V CDR1 and CDR2: MNHEY, SMNVEV (reference sequence). The CDR3 DNA sequence: TGTGCCAGCAGTATGCGACAGGCCTTGATGAACACTGAAGCTTTCTTT. Translating it yields CASSMRQALMNTEAFF.

This clonotype was seen just once. The chain uses TRBV5-1 and TRBJ2-1, with no clear D. V was trimmed by 1 base and J by 4 bases, leaving 12 bases between them. This CDR3 has 15 amino acids. Germline V gene lookup returns CDR1 SGHRS and CDR2 YFSETQ. The CDR3, as DNA: TGCGCCAGCAGCTTGACTACCTCTCAGTACAATGAGCAGTTCTTC. It yields the protein CASSLTTSQYNEQFF.

This clonotype was observed a handful of times. V is TRBV6-2 or TRBV6-3 and J is TRBJ2-6; D ambiguous. This CDR3 spans 16 amino acids. V was pared by 2 bases and J by 0 bases, with 8 bases between. CDR1 is MNHEY, CDR2 SVGEGT, per germline. The CDR3 loop is CASSYRQLSGANVLTF. For the CDR3, the DNA is TGTGCCAGCAGTTACAGGCAACTCTCTGGGGCCAACGTCCTGACTTTC.

V and J are TRBV20-1 and TRBJ2-3, with TRBD1 matching over 9 bases. The CDR3 has 17 residues. Germline CDR1 is DFQATT and CDR2 is SNEGSKA (reference sequence). Unmatched junction bases numbered 10, after V lost 0 bases and J lost 3 bases. CDR3 in DNA: TGCAGTGCTAGAGATTCTAGGGGACAGGGTAAAACAGATACGCAGTATTTT. Amino acids: CSARDSRGQGKTDTQYF.

The chain is built from TRBV20-1 and TRBJ2-1, with TRBD1 identical over 8 bases. CDR1 DFQATT and CDR2 SNEGSKA come from the germline V gene (reference sequence). This CDR3 has 16 amino acids. Trimming removed 1 base from V and 3 bases from J; junction bases left unmatched: 8. The CDR3 DNA reads as TGCAGTGCTAGAGGTAACGACAGGGGAGTCTACAATGAGCAGTTCTTC. Its protein is CSARGNDRGVYNEQFF.

The genes are TRBV20-1 and TRBJ2-1, with D perhaps matching TRBD2 (5 bases). Trimming stripped 5 bases from V and 13 bases from J, with 24 bases between. Per germline, CDR1 DFQATT and CDR2 SNEGSKA (reference sequence). CDR3 size: 14 residues. In DNA form, the CDR3 reads TGCAGTGCTTCCTGGACTCGAGAGGAGGAGACCCAGTTCTTC. It yields the protein CSASWTREEETQFF.

This sequence joins TRBV5-1 and TRBJ2-5, with 7 bases that match TRBD1. In germline, CDR1 is SGHRS, CDR2 YFSETQ. This CDR3 contains 14 residues. The J segment lost 4 bases and the V segment lost 4 bases, leaving 7 bases of the junction unmatched. The CDR3 DNA sequence: TGCGCCAGCAGCAACGACAGGGAATTAGAGACCCAGTACTTC. This encodes CASSNDRELETQYF.

The gene calls are TRBV5-6 and TRBJ2-5; D unresolved. V dropped 4 bases and J dropped 2 bases, with 9 bases sitting between them. Germline V gives CDR1 SGHDT, CDR2 YYEEEE. This CDR3 has 13 amino acids. CDR3 protein: CASSPGEQETQYF. The CDR3, as DNA: TGTGCCAGCAGCCCGGGCGAGCAAGAGACCCAGTACTTC.

This clonotype is a singleton in its sample. The chain has TRBV11-2 and TRBJ1-6; 7 nucleotides align to TRBD1. The V and J ends lost 4 bases and 7 bases, in that order; junction bases with no gene match: 10. The CDR3 is 16 residues long. Germline V gene lookup returns CDR1 SGHAT and CDR2 FQNNGV. CDR3 sequence (DNA): TGTGCCAGCAGCTCGATGATCCGGGACAGAAATTCACCCCTCCACTTT. Protein sequence: CASSSMIRDRNSPLHF.

The rearrangement links TRBV9 to TRBJ2-1, with 11 bases that match TRBD2. Germline V gene lookup returns CDR1 SGDLS and CDR2 YYNGEE. CDR3 length: 19 residues. V was clipped by 4 bases and J by 4 bases; unmatched bases: 16. CDR3 residues: CASSTPASGGRGSYNEQFF. The CDR3 DNA sequence: TGTGCCAGCAGCACTCCTGCTAGCGGGGGGCGGGGGTCGTACAATGAGCAGTTCTTC. The whole variable domain, filled in from reference TRBV9 and TRBJ2-1, reads DSGVTQTPKHLITATGQRVTLRCSPRSGDLSVYWYQQSLDQGLQFLIQYYNGEERAKGNILERFSAQQFPDLHSELNLSSLELGDSALYFCASSTPASGGRGSYNEQFFGPGTRLTVL.

The rearrangement joins TRBV6-1 to TRBJ2-3; TRBD1 might be the D (7 bases). CDR3 length equals 13 residues. V lost 4 bases to trimming and J lost 14 bases, with 19 bases between them. CDR1 is MNHNS, CDR2 SASEGT, per germline. The CDR3 loop reads CASSAQGTGLRYF. CDR3 DNA: TGTGCCAGCAGTGCACAGGGGACTGGCCTTCGGTATTTT.

V and J are TRBV29-1 and TRBJ2-2; no firm D call. With 5 bases removed from V and 8 bases from J, the gap between germline ends came to 15 bases. CDR3 length: 13 amino acids. CDR1 SQVTM and CDR2 ANQGSEA come from the germline V gene. The CDR3 nucleotides read TGCAGCGTTACTGCTCGGTTGGGGGGGGAGCTGTTTTTT. Translation gives CSVTARLGGELFF.

This clonotype was picked up a small number of times. The chain uses TRBV4-1 and TRBJ2-7; 9 bases agree with TRBD1. CDR1 is MGHRA and CDR2 is YSYEKL in the germline V gene. This CDR3 is 14 amino acids long. V shed 1 base and J 6 bases; nucleotides not matched to a gene: 4. CDR3 coding DNA: TGCGCCAGCAGCCAAGGAGGACAGGGGAGCGAGCAGTACTTC. Its protein product is CASSQGGQGSEQYF.

The chain carries TRBV6-5 and TRBJ2-5, with 7 nucleotides matching TRBD1. CDR1 is MNHEY, CDR2 SVGAGI, per germline. The CDR3 is made up of 14 amino acids. V trimming: 8 bases; J trimming: 4 bases; junction bases outside the gene matches: 10. CDR3 nucleotides: TGTGCCAGCGGGCCCTTACAGGGGCGAGAGACCCAGTACTTC. This sequence encodes CASGPLQGRETQYF.

The chain couples TRBV28 to TRBJ1-2; TRBD1 aligns across 8 bases. Trimming at V came to 4 bases and at J to 8 bases, leaving 6 bases not matched to a gene. CDR1 MDHEN and CDR2 SYDVKM come from the germline V gene. The CDR3 runs to 13 residues. The CDR3 loop is CASSWPGGAGYTF. The CDR3 region has the DNA TGTGCCAGCAGTTGGCCAGGGGGCGCGGGCTACACCTTC.

V gene TRBV12-3 or TRBV12-4 combines with J gene TRBJ2-1, with 7 bases fitting TRBD2. The CDR3 contains 16 residues. V gave up 5 bases and J gave up 0 bases; unmatched junction bases: 7. This CDR3 reads CASSKLATSSYNEQFF. The DNA of the CDR3 is TGTGCCAGCAGTAAACTAGCGACGAGCTCCTACAATGAGCAGTTCTTC.

J is TRBJ2-5 and V is TRBV6-2 or TRBV6-3, with D perhaps matching TRBD1 (5 bases). The CDR3 runs to 14 residues. V gave up 6 bases and J gave up 11 bases, with 22 bases separating them. Germline lookup yields CDR1 MNHEY and CDR2 SVGEGT. The CDR3 region is CASRKSSGLNEQYF. DNA for the CDR3: TGTGCCAGCAGAAAATCATCAGGGCTCAATGAGCAGTACTTC.

V gene TRBV24-1 combines with J gene TRBJ2-3; no definite D call. The ends were cut back, 2 bases at V and 8 bases at J, with 13 bases in the middle. Germline-derived CDR1 and CDR2 are KGHDR and SFDVKD. The CDR3 sequence is 14 residues long. The CDR3 loop reads CATSDSPGDPTQYF. The CDR3 DNA reads as TGTGCCACCAGTGATTCACCTGGAGACCCTACGCAGTATTTT.

Regarding this clonotype: At one boundary the junction diverges from the germline segment, which might be a read error. V and J are TRBV12-3 or TRBV12-4 and TRBJ2-3, with D possibly matching TRBD1 (6 bases). The CDR3 is 16 residues long. The CDR3 DNA reads as TGTGTCAGCAGTTTGAGGGGGATGGTGGTAACCGATACGCAGTATTTT. This encodes CVSSLRGMVVTDTQYF.

The gene calls are TRBV7-3 and TRBJ2-1, with a possible D match to TRBD1 (6 bases). CDR1 SGHTA and CDR2 FQGTGA come from the germline V gene. Trimming removed 5 bases at V and 4 bases at J, with 15 bases between. The CDR3 is 15 residues long. The CDR3: CASSPPGTLYNEQFF. The CDR3, as DNA: TGTGCCAGCAGCCCTCCGGGGACATTATACAATGAGCAGTTCTTC. Variable domain in full (rest from reference TRBV7-3 and TRBJ2-1): GAGVSQTPSNKVTEKGKYVELRCDPISGHTALYWYRQSLGQGPEFLIYFQGTGAADDSGLPNDRFFAVRPEGSVSTLKIQRTERGDSAVYLCASSPPGTLYNEQFFGPGTRLTVL.

Only a few counts were recorded for this clonotype. The V gene is TRBV27, the J gene TRBJ2-1, with unresolved D. CDR3 length equals 13 residues. With 3 bases removed from V and 6 bases from J, the gap between germline ends came to 9 bases. The germline gives CDR1 MNHEY, CDR2 SMNVEV (reference sequence). The CDR3 sequence: CASSFSLLNEQFF. The CDR3 nucleotides are TGTGCCAGCAGTTTTAGTCTTCTCAATGAGCAGTTCTTC.

With regard to this clonotype: The junction departs from germline at one end; a sequencing error may be responsible. V and J are TRBV2 and TRBJ2-3; tentative D call: TRBD2 (5 bases). Looked up from germline, CDR1 is SNHLY and CDR2 is FYNNEI. The CDR3 is 16 amino acids. The CDR3 region has the DNA TGTGCCAGCAGTGCCTCGACTATACTTAGCACAGATATGCAGTATTTT. This encodes CASSASTILSTDMQYF.